The 13 T cell receptor beta chains below all came from one sample that was sequenced in a study of beta chain features in type 1 diabetes. These TCRs are of unknown antigen specificity. As every portion of the isolated RNA was reverse transcribed, the sequencing read expressed TCRB transcripts. Here immunoSEQ multiplex PCR was the method, and the copy in TCRdb shows in-frame clones only, minus some. The table lists around 45,000 clones, approximately 40% of them singletons. Whole-study findings and limits: TCRB CDR3 length was moderately but significantly reduced in all four CD4+ subsets of Type 1 diabetes patients.

Sequences were obtained from stem cell memory CD4+ T cells from blood. Source of these receptors: a man between 25 and 39 years old with type 1 diabetes.

The sample holds a few counts of this clone. V usage is TRBV7-2 and J usage is TRBJ2-1, with 12 bases lining up with TRBD2. The CDR3 has 16 amino acids. Germline lookup yields CDR1 SGHTA and CDR2 FQGNSA. Losses at the gene ends were 3 bases for V and 7 bases for J; bases not matched to a gene: 7. The CDR3 is CASSFSSGREKNEQFF. The CDR3 coding sequence is TGTGCCAGCAGCTTTTCTAGCGGGAGGGAAAAAAATGAGCAGTTCTTC.

There are a few counts of this clone. The rearrangement uses TRBV5-6 and TRBJ2-1; a possible D gene is TRBD2 (6 bases). Germline CDR1 and CDR2: SGHDT and YYEEEE. The CDR3 runs 13 residues. The V end was cut by 2 bases, the J end by 7 bases, with 10 bases between. The DNA of the CDR3 is TGTGCCAGCAGCTTCGGTGCGGGGAATGAGCAGTTCTTC. Translated: CASSFGAGNEQFF. Drawing the rest from reference TRBV5-6 and TRBJ2-1, the complete variable domain is DAGVTQSPTHLIKTRGQQVTLRCSPKSGHDTVSWYQQALGQGPQFIFQYYEEEERQRGNFPDRFSGHQFPNYSSELNVNALLLGDSALYLCASSFGAGNEQFFGPGTRLTVL.

This clone was detected a few times. This chain links TRBV27 with TRBJ2-5; TRBD1 agrees at 8 bases. V trimming: 3 bases; J trimming: 2 bases; junction bases outside the gene matches: 5. Germline CDR1 reads MNHEY; CDR2 reads SMNVEV (reference sequence). This CDR3 has 15 residues. The CDR3 here is CASSFHGQGQETQYF. As DNA, the CDR3 is TGTGCCAGCAGTTTCCATGGACAGGGACAAGAGACCCAGTACTTC.

The chain uses TRBV29-1 and TRBJ2-7; perhaps TRBD1 as D (6 bases). V shed 4 bases and J shed 5 bases, with 9 bases lying between them. This CDR3 is built from 11 residues. Germline V CDR1 and CDR2: SQVTM, ANQGSEA. The CDR3 region is CSVAGANEQYF. The CDR3 nucleotides read TGCAGCGTTGCAGGGGCGAACGAGCAGTACTTC.

The chain has TRBV30 and TRBJ1-2, with 7 bases lining up with TRBD1. The V gene's germline CDR1 is GTSNPN and CDR2 SVGIG (reference sequence). With 2 bases clipped from V and 3 bases from J, the junction kept 9 bases outside the gene matches. The CDR3 is 15 residues long. The CDR3 protein is CAWSPRTGLYYGYTF. The DNA of the CDR3 is TGTGCCTGGAGTCCTCGGACAGGTCTCTACTATGGCTACACCTTC.

V is TRBV27 and J is TRBJ2-1; TRBD2 aligns across 8 bases. Germline values: CDR1 MNHEY, CDR2 SMNVEV (reference sequence). CDR3 size: 15 residues. After removal of 4 bases from V and 5 bases from J, the junction contained 7 bases not matched to a gene. The DNA for the CDR3 is TGTGCCAGCAGTTCGGTGCGGGAGGTCCACAATGAGCAGTTCTTC. This gives the protein CASSSVREVHNEQFF.

The chain combines TRBV5-1 with TRBJ2-5; unclear D gene. Germline V gene data show CDR1 as SGHRS and CDR2 as YFSETQ. V was trimmed by 1 base and J by 0 bases, leaving 7 bases between them. This CDR3 region has 14 residues. CDR3 nucleotide sequence: TGCGCCAGCAGCTTGTTCGCGGACCAAGAGACCCAGTACTTC. Its translation is CASSLFADQETQYF. Using reference TRBV5-1 and TRBJ2-5 for the parts outside the CDR3, the full variable domain is KAGVTQTPRYLIKTRGQQVTLSCSPISGHRSVSWYQQTPGQGLQFLFEYFSETQRNKGNFPGRFSGRQFSNSRSEMNVSTLELGDSALYLCASSLFADQETQYFGPGTRLLVL.

The chain is built from TRBV7-9 and TRBJ2-7; D is possibly TRBD1 (6 bases). The V and J ends lost 1 base and 9 bases respectively, with 10 bases between them. The CDR3 extends over 12 amino acids. The germline gives CDR1 SEHNR, CDR2 FQNEAQ (reference sequence). Here the CDR3 reads CASSLEDSTQYF. The CDR3 DNA reads as TGTGCCAGCAGCTTAGAGGACAGTACGCAGTACTTC.

This clone was observed a handful of times. CDR3 nucleotide sequence: TGTGCCAGCAGCTCTGCGGAACGACAGGCACGGGAGCAGTACTTC. Protein product: CASSSAERQAREQYF. This chain connects TRBV7-8 to TRBJ2-7; possible D gene TRBD1, 6 bases. The V end was cut by 4 bases, the J end by 7 bases, with 20 bases between. Germline assignment: CDR1 SGHVS and CDR2 FQNEAQ. The CDR3 runs to 15 residues. The full variable domain, in which reference TRBV7-8 and TRBJ2-7 provide the parts outside the CDR3, is GAGVSQSPRYKVAKRGQDVALRCDPISGHVSLFWYQQALGQGPEFLTYFQNEAQLDKSGLPSDRFFAERPEGSVSTLKIQRTQQEDSAVYLCASSSAERQAREQYFGPGTRLTVT.

The V call is TRBV7-9, the J call TRBJ2-3; 10 bases match TRBD2. The V gene end was trimmed by 4 bases and the J gene end by 9 bases; junction bases not matched to a gene: 10. Germline CDR1 and CDR2: SEHNR and FQNEAQ (reference sequence). This CDR3 region has 15 residues. In DNA form, the CDR3 reads TGTGCCAGCAGCTCAGGCAGCGGGAGGGCCCCGACGCAGTATTTT. This encodes CASSSGSGRAPTQYF.

The V and J genes are TRBV30 and TRBJ2-1; D is possibly TRBD1 (5 bases). The germline V gene has CDR1 GTSNPN and CDR2 SVGIG (reference sequence). The CDR3 is made up of 12 amino acids. The V gene lost 8 bases and the J gene lost 6 bases, with 14 bases spanning the gap. This CDR3 is CAGHEERNEQFF. CDR3 coding DNA: TGTGCCGGACACGAGGAGCGCAATGAGCAGTTCTTC. The entire variable domain, with the rest obtained from reference TRBV30 and TRBJ2-1, is as follows: SQTIHQWPATLVQPVGSPLSLECTVEGTSNPNLYWYRQAAGRGLQLLFYSVGIGQISSEVPQNLSASRPQDRQFILSSKKLLLSDSGFYLCAGHEERNEQFFGPGTRLTVL.

This chain uses TRBV19 with TRBJ2-7; D gene uncertain. Trimming stripped 4 bases from V and 2 bases from J, with 12 bases between. The germline gives CDR1 LNHDA, CDR2 SQIVND (reference sequence). The CDR3 spans 14 residues. CDR3 amino acids: CASSNMGTTYEQYF. For the CDR3, the DNA is TGTGCCAGTAGTAATATGGGTACTACCTACGAGCAGTACTTC. The variable domain in full, completed from reference TRBV19 and TRBJ2-7, reads DGGITQSPKYLFRKEGQNVTLSCEQNLNHDAMYWYRQDPGQGLRLIYYSQIVNDFQKGDIAEGYSVSREKKESFPLTVTSAQKNPTAFYLCASSNMGTTYEQYFGPGTRLTVT.

The CDR3 spells CASHGPARVAYF. The CDR3 DNA is TGTGCCAGTCACGGCCCCGCGAGGGTTGCGTATTTT. V and J are TRBV19 and TRBJ2-3; D may be TRBD2 (5 bases). This CDR3 has 12 residues. Trimming removed 8 bases from V and 14 bases from J, with 20 bases in between. Germline V gene sequence: CDR1 LNHDA, CDR2 SQIVND (reference sequence).